These 29 T cell receptor beta chains were sequenced from one sample in a study of OX40 agonist ivuxolimab in advanced cancers. Produced via immunoSEQ multiplex PCR; TCRdb's table is partial and in-frame only. This repertoire shows more than 70,000 clones, 80% to 90% found once; its top ten account for approximately 2%. The sample consisted of CD4+ or CD8+ T cells sorted from blood, taken in a trial of the OX40 agonist ivuxolimab. The receptors come from an adult with an advanced solid tumor such as melanoma, head and neck, liver or kidney cancer.

The rearrangement uses TRBV7-2 and TRBJ1-5; no firm D call. The CDR3 is made up of 15 amino acids. Germline V gives CDR1 SGHTA, CDR2 FQGNSA. V lost 1 base and J 0 bases, leaving 7 bases between the germline ends. The CDR3 here is CASSLGSNSNQPQHF. The CDR3 bases are TGTGCCAGCAGCTTAGGCAGCAATAGCAATCAGCCCCAGCATTTT.

This chain uses TRBV28 with TRBJ1-1; D call uncertain. Trimming took 8 bases from V and 0 from J, leaving 10 bases between them. CDR1 is MDHEN, CDR2 SYDVKM, per germline. CDR3 size: 13 residues. CDR3 bases: TGTGCCAGCGCCACCCGTATGAACACTGAAGCTTTCTTT. Translating gives CASATRMNTEAFF.

The CDR3 region has the DNA TGTGCCAGCAGCTCGACAGGGAGGGAGGATTCACCCCTCCACTTT. Its translation is CASSSTGREDSPLHF. The V call is TRBV7-3, the J call TRBJ1-6; 7 nucleotides match TRBD1. The CDR3 covers 15 residues. V shed 4 bases, J shed 8 bases, and the junction held 8 bases outside the gene matches. Germline lookup yields CDR1 SGHTA and CDR2 FQGTGA. The variable domain in full, with the rest retrieved from reference TRBV7-3 and TRBJ1-6, is GAGVSQTPSNKVTEKGKYVELRCDPISGHTALYWYRQSLGQGPEFLIYFQGTGAADDSGLPNDRFFAVRPEGSVSTLKIQRTERGDSAVYLCASSSTGREDSPLHFGNGTRLTVT.

The V call is TRBV5-6, the J call TRBJ1-1, with D tentatively TRBD1 (5 bases). Germline assignment: CDR1 SGHDT and CDR2 YYEEEE. V shed 7 bases and J shed 4 bases, with 23 bases lying between them. The CDR3 has 16 amino acids. CDR3 nucleotide sequence: TGTGCCAGCGGGTCGGGGCGCCGTTCGTTGTTCACTGAAGCTTTCTTT. Residues: CASGSGRRSLFTEAFF.

J is TRBJ1-1 and V is TRBV25-1; D is perhaps TRBD1 (6 bases). The V gene lost 3 bases and the J gene lost 7 bases, with 12 bases spanning the gap. The CDR3 sequence is 13 residues long. The germline CDR1 and CDR2 sequences are MGHDK and SYGVNS. DNA for the CDR3: TGTGCCAGCAGTGAGCAGGGGAGAGGTGAAGCTTTCTTT. This sequence encodes CASSEQGRGEAFF. The full variable domain, in which reference TRBV25-1 and TRBJ1-1 provide the parts outside the CDR3, is EADIYQTPRYLVIGTGKKITLECSQTMGHDKMYWYQQDPGMELHLIHYSYGVNSTEKGDLSSESTVSRIRTEHFPLTLESARPSHTSQYLCASSEQGRGEAFFGQGTRLTVV.

The J gene is TRBJ1-1, the V gene TRBV5-4, with D maybe TRBD1 (5 bases). The CDR3 is 15 amino acids. Looked up from germline, CDR1 is SGHNT and CDR2 is YYREEE (reference sequence). The V end was cut by 2 bases, the J end by 0 bases, with 11 bases between. DNA for the CDR3: TGTGCCAGCAGCTTTGATGGACAAATGAACACTGAAGCTTTCTTT. The encoded protein is CASSFDGQMNTEAFF.

V is TRBV28 and J is TRBJ1-6; D is uncertain. Trimming shortened V by 6 bases and J by 13 bases, and 16 bases separated the two germline ends. The CDR3 has 13 amino acids. Per the germline V gene, CDR1 is MDHEN and CDR2 is SYDVKM. CDR3 protein: CASSPPGAAPLHF. CDR3 nucleotide sequence: TGTGCCAGCAGCCCACCAGGAGCGGCGCCCCTCCACTTT.

The chain carries TRBV11-2 and TRBJ2-1; no clear D gene. The CDR3 contains 18 residues. Trimming cost V 1 base and J 8 bases, with 24 bases left between them. Germline values: CDR1 SGHAT, CDR2 FQNNGV. DNA for the CDR3: TGTGCCAGCAGCTTAGTCTCCGGAGTGGGTGGGCCTAGAGATGAGCAGTTCTTC. Translating gives CASSLVSGVGGPRDEQFF. Drawing the rest from reference TRBV11-2 and TRBJ2-1, the complete variable domain is EAGVAQSPRYKIIEKRQSVAFWCNPISGHATLYWYQQILGQGPKLLIQFQNNGVVDDSQLPKDRFSAERLKGVDSTLKIQPAKLEDSAVYLCASSLVSGVGGPRDEQFFGPGTRLTVL.

V gene TRBV6-6 combines with J gene TRBJ1-1, with D tentatively TRBD1 (5 bases). The CDR3 runs to 16 residues. From germline, CDR1 is MNHNY and CDR2 SVGAGI (reference sequence). V dropped 6 bases and J dropped 0 bases, with 17 bases sitting between them. The CDR3 region is CASSPLRGVLNTEAFF. CDR3 nucleotide sequence: TGTGCCAGCAGCCCACTTCGAGGGGTATTGAACACTGAAGCTTTCTTT.

V is TRBV28 and J is TRBJ2-1, with D perhaps TRBD1 or TRBD2 (6 bases each). V was clipped by 5 bases and J by 7 bases, with 9 bases between them. The germline V gene has CDR1 MDHEN and CDR2 SYDVKM. CDR3 length: 12 amino acids. CDR3 loop: CASSQGGNEQFF. The CDR3 DNA is TGTGCCAGCAGTCAAGGGGGGAATGAGCAGTTCTTC.

CDR3 amino acids: CASSLAIASSYEQYF. The DNA of the CDR3 is TGTGCCAGCAGCTTGGCAATCGCGTCTTCCTACGAGCAGTACTTC. V gene TRBV7-2 combines with J gene TRBJ2-7; D call uncertain. Trimming removed 3 bases from V and 1 base from J, with 13 bases in between. The CDR3 spans 15 residues. Germline lookup yields CDR1 SGHTA and CDR2 FQGNSA.

This chain uses TRBV29-1 with TRBJ2-2; no clear D. The CDR3 has 12 residues. From germline, CDR1 is SQVTM and CDR2 ANQGSEA. The ends were cut back, 4 bases at V and 5 bases at J, with 8 bases in the middle. CDR3 loop: CSVGPSTGELFF. CDR3 nucleotides: TGCAGCGTTGGTCCGTCGACCGGGGAGCTGTTTTTT.

The V gene is TRBV7-6, the J gene TRBJ2-1; perhaps TRBD2 as D (6 bases). Germline V gene data show CDR1 as SGHVS and CDR2 as FNYEAQ. The CDR3 loop spans 16 amino acids. Trimming left V 2 bases short and J 5 bases short, with 16 bases between. The CDR3 DNA is TGTGCCAGCAGCTTACTTAATCGGGACTTGAACAATGAGCAGTTCTTC. Translated: CASSLLNRDLNNEQFF.

The chain combines TRBV6-1 with TRBJ2-5, with 7 bases fitting TRBD1. The CDR3 sequence is 14 residues long. CDR1 MNHNS and CDR2 SASEGT come from the germline V gene. Trimming at V came to 4 bases and at J to 2 bases, leaving 4 bases not matched to a gene. The DNA of the CDR3 is TGTGCCAGCAGTGCGGGCAGGGGGCAAGAGACCCAGTACTTC. The encoded protein is CASSAGRGQETQYF.

V usage is TRBV7-3 and J usage is TRBJ2-7, with D unresolved. V was trimmed by 5 bases and J by 7 bases, leaving 15 bases between them. Germline V lookup: CDR1 SGHTA, CDR2 FQGTGA. This CDR3 is built from 13 residues. The CDR3 sequence: CASSTSPSREQYF. DNA for the CDR3: TGTGCCAGCAGCACATCCCCCTCCCGGGAGCAGTACTTC.

The chain employs TRBV19 and TRBJ1-3; D ambiguous. Germline CDR1 and CDR2: LNHDA and SQIVND (reference sequence). Trimming stripped 9 bases from V and 0 bases from J, with 12 bases between. CDR3 length: 14 residues. CDR3 region: CASSDLSSGNTIYF. The CDR3 coding sequence is TGTGCCAGCTCCGATTTGAGCTCTGGAAACACCATATATTTT. The entire variable domain, with the rest obtained from reference TRBV19 and TRBJ1-3, is as follows: DGGITQSPKYLFRKEGQNVTLSCEQNLNHDAMYWYRQDPGQGLRLIYYSQIVNDFQKGDIAEGYSVSREKKESFPLTVTSAQKNPTAFYLCASSDLSSGNTIYFGEGSWLTVV.

The chain joins TRBV28 to TRBJ1-3, with D unresolved. The V gene lost 6 bases and the J gene lost 0 bases, with 12 bases spanning the gap. There are 15 residues in the CDR3. CDR1 MDHEN and CDR2 SYDVKM come from the germline V gene. The DNA for the CDR3 is TGTGCCAGCAGCCGACCGGGGAGCTCTGGAAACACCATATATTTT. Its protein is CASSRPGSSGNTIYF.

The rearrangement links TRBV9 to TRBJ2-1; D is unclear. Germline-derived CDR1 and CDR2 are SGDLS and YYNGEE. CDR3 length: 15 residues. Trimming removed 2 bases from V and 5 bases from J, with 14 bases in between. The CDR3, as DNA: TGTGCCAGCAGCGTCTCCCCGACGGCACACAATGAGCAGTTCTTC. This sequence encodes CASSVSPTAHNEQFF.

This rearrangement joins TRBV13 to TRBJ1-5, with 9 positions matching TRBD1. The CDR3 has 14 residues. Germline V gene lookup returns CDR1 PRHDT and CDR2 FYEKMQ (reference sequence). V trimming: 5 bases; J trimming: 7 bases; junction bases outside the gene matches: 6. In DNA, the CDR3 is TGTGCCAGCAGCAGACGACAGGGGGAACAGCCCCAGCATTTT. Its translation is CASSRRQGEQPQHF. Looking up the rest from reference TRBV13 and TRBJ1-5 gives the full variable domain: AAGVIQSPRHLIKEKRETATLKCYPIPRHDTVYWYQQGPGQDPQFLISFYEKMQSDKGSIPDRFSAQQFSDYHSELNMSSLELGDSALYFCASSRRQGEQPQHFGDGTRLSIL.

This chain connects TRBV5-1 to TRBJ2-2, with 10 positions matching TRBD1. Trimming at V came to 4 bases and at J to 3 bases, leaving 3 bases not matched to a gene. The CDR3 has 15 amino acids. Germline V lookup: CDR1 SGHRS, CDR2 YFSETQ. The CDR3, as DNA: TGCGCCAGCAGCGGGGGACAGGGGTACACCGGGGAGCTGTTTTTT. Its translation is CASSGGQGYTGELFF.

The table lists this clone with a count of one. The J gene is TRBJ1-4, the V gene TRBV5-1; D unclear. V was pared by 0 bases and J by 0 bases, with 9 bases between. The CDR3 length is 16 residues. Germline V gene data show CDR1 as SGHRS and CDR2 as YFSETQ. CDR3 DNA: TGCGCCAGCAGCTTGGCCACAGCTGCAACTAATGAAAAACTGTTTTTT. Residues: CASSLATAATNEKLFF. Full variable domain (rest looked up from reference TRBV5-1 and TRBJ1-4): KAGVTQTPRYLIKTRGQQVTLSCSPISGHRSVSWYQQTPGQGLQFLFEYFSETQRNKGNFPGRFSGRQFSNSRSEMNVSTLELGDSALYLCASSLATAATNEKLFFGSGTQLSVL.

J is TRBJ2-5 and V is TRBV7-6; D not certain. Per the germline V gene, CDR1 is SGHVS and CDR2 is FNYEAQ. CDR3 length: 13 amino acids. V lost 1 base, J lost 1 base, and 4 bases lay in between. CDR3 sequence reads: CASSLDAQETQYF. Here the CDR3 DNA reads TGTGCCAGCAGCTTAGACGCCCAAGAGACCCAGTACTTC.

This clone came up once. The chain joins TRBV6-5 to TRBJ2-1; D may correspond to TRBD1 or TRBD2 (5 bases each). CDR1 is MNHEY, CDR2 SVGAGI, per germline. Trimming left V 2 bases short and J 0 bases short, with 8 bases between. This CDR3 has 15 amino acids. CDR3 DNA: TGTGCCAGCAGTTACGGGACCGGCTCCTACAATGAGCAGTTCTTC. It is translated as CASSYGTGSYNEQFF.

This chain links TRBV19 with TRBJ1-4; D unresolved. The CDR3 loop spans 13 amino acids. The germline V gene has CDR1 LNHDA and CDR2 SQIVND (reference sequence). Trimming took 0 bases from V and 11 from J, leaving 10 bases between them. CDR3 nucleotide sequence: TGTGCCAGTAGTATAGATCGGAGGGAGAAACTGTTTTTT. This codes for CASSIDRREKLFF.

The gene calls are TRBV9 and TRBJ1-4, with 7 bases aligning to TRBD1. This CDR3 spans 15 amino acids. From germline, CDR1 is SGDLS and CDR2 YYNGEE. Germline trimming cut 0 bases from V and 4 bases from J; bases unmatched to any gene: 3. This CDR3 is CASSVDAGGNEKLFF. The CDR3 coding sequence is TGTGCCAGCAGCGTAGATGCAGGGGGTAATGAAAAACTGTTTTTT.

Here the CDR3 DNA reads TGTGCTAGTGGCCTCCGGACAGGGCCTTCCGCGCAGTATTTT. Amino acids: CASGLRTGPSAQYF. The chain couples TRBV12-5 to TRBJ2-3, with 8 positions matching TRBD1. The length of the CDR3 is 14 residues. CDR1 is LGHNT, CDR2 FRNRAP, per germline. V lost 6 bases and J lost 10; bases outside the gene matches: 12.

The chain combines TRBV19 with TRBJ2-7, with 9 bases aligning to TRBD1. The CDR3 runs to 14 residues. Germline loops: CDR1 LNHDA, CDR2 SQIVND (reference sequence). J lost 4 bases, V lost 4 bases, and 5 bases had no gene match. The CDR3 nucleotides are TGTGCCAGTAGTAGGGGACAGGGAGCGTACGAGCAGTACTTC. Amino acids: CASSRGQGAYEQYF.

The sample holds one count of this clone. The chain employs TRBV11-2 and TRBJ2-2, with D perhaps TRBD2 (5 bases). V lost 5 bases, J lost 1 base, and 11 bases lay in between. The germline gives CDR1 SGHAT, CDR2 FQNNGV. The CDR3 spans 15 residues. The CDR3 protein is CASSITSGNTGELFF. Written as DNA, the CDR3 is TGTGCCAGCAGCATTACAAGCGGGAACACCGGGGAGCTGTTTTTT.

The chain has TRBV5-1 and TRBJ2-5, with D perhaps matching TRBD1 or TRBD2 (5 bases each). V dropped 0 bases and J dropped 7 bases, with 16 bases sitting between them. The CDR3 length is 15 residues. In germline, CDR1 is SGHRS, CDR2 YFSETQ. The CDR3 sequence: CASSLEARGHGTQYF. As DNA, the CDR3 is TGCGCCAGCAGCTTGGAGGCGAGGGGTCATGGGACCCAGTACTTC.